Presented here are 31 T cell receptor beta chains from one specimen sequenced in a study of T cell clonotyping in hematopoietic cell transplantation. Here immunoSEQ multiplex PCR was the method, and the copy in TCRdb shows in-frame clones only, minus some. The table includes 1,500 to 2,000 clones, just under 80% detected once. This sample comprised PBMCs, obtained 30 days after allogeneic stem cell transplant. These receptor sequences come from a male patient between 55 and 70 years old who had an allogeneic stem cell transplant, so the T cells may come from the graft donor. Some clones in this sample may be carry-over from other donors' samples.

The V gene is TRBV19, the J gene TRBJ1-2; no reliable D call. V gave up 4 bases and J gave up 6 bases, with 15 bases separating them. The germline V gene has CDR1 LNHDA and CDR2 SQIVND (reference sequence). CDR3 length: 14 amino acids. CDR3 loop: CASSSFRGSDGYTF. CDR3 coding DNA: TGTGCCAGTAGTAGCTTCCGGGGTTCGGATGGCTACACCTTC.

The V call is TRBV6-6, the J call TRBJ2-5; D uncertain. V was cut by 6 bases and J by 3 bases, with 5 bases left in between. The CDR3 extends over 11 amino acids. CDR1 MNHNY and CDR2 SVGAGI come from the germline V gene (reference sequence). The CDR3 DNA follows: TGTGCCAGCAGCATGAAAGAGACCCAGTACTTC. Its translation is CASSMKETQYF.

The rearrangement links TRBV18 to TRBJ1-6, with TRBD1 as a possible D gene (6 bases). The CDR3 loop spans 14 amino acids. V was cut by 10 bases and J by 2 bases, with 12 bases left in between. The germline V gene has CDR1 KGHSH and CDR2 LQKENI. DNA for the CDR3: TGTGCCACCGGTCCAGGGGCCTATAATTCACCCCTCCACTTT. It codes for CATGPGAYNSPLHF.

V and J are TRBV30 and TRBJ1-2; D uncertain. The length of the CDR3 is 14 residues. Trimming took off 3 bases at V and 4 bases at J, with 15 bases between the two ends. Germline CDR1 GTSNPN, CDR2 SVGIG (reference sequence). Here the CDR3 reads CAWSPWGLGYGYTF. The CDR3 region has the DNA TGTGCCTGGAGCCCCTGGGGTTTAGGCTATGGCTACACCTTC.

The chain links TRBV9 to TRBJ2-3, with 8 bases lining up with TRBD1. V dropped 0 bases and J dropped 3; count of bases not matched to a gene: 6. Germline V gene data show CDR1 as SGDLS and CDR2 as YYNGEE. This CDR3 comprises 16 residues. The CDR3 region is CASSVGGQAWTDTQYF. The CDR3 DNA reads as TGTGCCAGCAGCGTAGGGGGACAGGCGTGGACAGATACGCAGTATTTT.

Only one count was recorded for this clone. The chain combines TRBV5-4 with TRBJ1-2, with D tentatively TRBD1 (5 bases). The germline CDR1 and CDR2 sequences are SGHNT and YYREEE (reference sequence). CDR3 length: 14 amino acids. Trimming took 2 bases from V and 6 from J, leaving 14 bases between them. The CDR3 sequence is CASSLLIGGDGYTF. The CDR3 bases are TGTGCCAGCAGCTTACTGATTGGGGGGGATGGCTACACCTTC.

This chain links TRBV4-2 with TRBJ1-2; perhaps TRBD1 as D (5 bases). V dropped 0 bases and J dropped 4 bases, with 12 bases sitting between them. Germline V gives CDR1 LGHNA, CDR2 YNFKEQ. The CDR3 spans 15 residues. In DNA, the CDR3 is TGTGCCAGCAGCCAAGACCAGGGTTTAATCTATGGCTACACCTTC. It is translated as CASSQDQGLIYGYTF.

The chain is built from TRBV7-2 and TRBJ1-5; D gene unclear. With 1 base removed from V and 0 bases from J, the gap between germline ends came to 13 bases. Germline lookup yields CDR1 SGHTA and CDR2 FQGNSA. The CDR3 is 17 residues long. The chain's CDR3 is CASSLDVGVTSNQPQHF. The CDR3 DNA reads as TGTGCCAGCAGCTTAGATGTTGGGGTTACTAGCAATCAGCCCCAGCATTTT.

The CDR3 nucleotides are TGTGCTAGTGCCTTACCCTGGGAAAATCAGCCCCAGCATTTT. The encoded protein is CASALPWENQPQHF. V and J are TRBV12-5 and TRBJ1-5, with unresolved D. Trimming stripped 7 bases from V and 4 bases from J, with 14 bases between. The CDR3 has 14 residues. In germline, CDR1 is LGHNT, CDR2 FRNRAP.

Judged by abundance, this clone is large. The genes are TRBV18 and TRBJ1-4, with a weak D call TRBD1 (5 bases). Germline assignment: CDR1 KGHSH and CDR2 LQKENI. V lost 2 bases, J lost 8 bases, and 12 bases lay in between. The length of the CDR3 is 14 residues. The CDR3 nucleotides are TGTGCCAGCTCACCATTCTGGACACTAGAAAAACTGTTTTTT. It yields the protein CASSPFWTLEKLFF.

This sequence joins TRBV6-6 and TRBJ1-2; 10 nucleotides match TRBD1. The CDR3 length is 14 residues. The germline V gene has CDR1 MNHNY and CDR2 SVGAGI (reference sequence). Trimming removed 6 bases from V and 5 bases from J; junction bases left unmatched: 6. CDR3 amino acids: CASRRGTGDYGYTF. The CDR3, as DNA: TGTGCCAGCAGACGAGGGACAGGGGATTATGGCTACACCTTC.

V and J are TRBV5-1 and TRBJ1-1; D not certain. With 0 bases removed from V and 6 bases from J, the gap between germline ends came to 18 bases. From germline, CDR1 is SGHRS and CDR2 YFSETQ. CDR3 length equals 16 residues. CDR3: CASSLVATRFGSEAFF. The CDR3 region has the DNA TGCGCCAGCAGCTTGGTCGCCACGCGGTTCGGGTCTGAAGCTTTCTTT.

The chain uses TRBV13 and TRBJ1-2; the D gene is possibly TRBD1 (6 bases). CDR3 size: 14 residues. V was cut by 2 bases and J by 3 bases, with 10 bases left in between. Germline CDR1 and CDR2: PRHDT and FYEKMQ (reference sequence). The CDR3 loop is CASSLRGRDYGYTF. CDR3 in DNA: TGTGCCAGCAGCTTACGGGGGCGGGACTATGGCTACACCTTC.

V gene TRBV7-8 combines with J gene TRBJ2-7; tentatively, D is TRBD1 (6 bases). Germline-derived CDR1 and CDR2 are SGHVS and FQNEAQ. V shed 5 bases and J shed 3 bases, with 17 bases lying between them. The length of the CDR3 is 15 residues. The CDR3: CASSRDMGLSYEQYF. For the CDR3, the DNA is TGTGCCAGCAGCCGGGACATGGGTCTGAGCTACGAGCAGTACTTC.

The chain employs TRBV28 and TRBJ2-7; the match to TRBD2 covers 13 bases. CDR3 length equals 15 residues. Germline V gives CDR1 MDHEN, CDR2 SYDVKM. After removal of 6 bases from V and 6 bases from J, the junction contained 8 bases not matched to a gene. The DNA of the CDR3 is TGTGCCAGCAGCCTATCCGGGACTAGCGGGACCGAGCAGTACTTC. Translating gives CASSLSGTSGTEQYF.

The V gene is TRBV4-1, the J gene TRBJ1-5; D not certain. Germline V gene lookup returns CDR1 MGHRA and CDR2 YSYEKL. The CDR3 totals 15 residues. V was cut by 0 bases and J by 4 bases, with 10 bases left in between. The CDR3 loop reads CASSQEGTANQPQHF. The CDR3 DNA follows: TGCGCCAGCAGCCAAGAGGGCACGGCTAATCAGCCCCAGCATTTT.

V gene TRBV18 combines with J gene TRBJ2-7; the D gene could be TRBD1 or TRBD2 (5 bases each). With 0 bases removed from V and 2 bases from J, the gap between germline ends came to 8 bases. Germline CDR1 KGHSH, CDR2 LQKENI. The CDR3 consists of 14 residues. The CDR3 DNA reads as TGTGCCAGCTCACCACCCTGGGGGACCTACGAGCAGTACTTC. Protein product: CASSPPWGTYEQYF.

The chain's CDR3 is CASSGVAERETDTYEQYF. The CDR3, as DNA: TGTGCCAGCAGCGGAGTAGCGGAGCGGGAGACCGACACCTACGAGCAGTACTTC. V and J are TRBV5-6 and TRBJ2-7; 8 positions agree with TRBD2. V was pared by 4 bases and J by 2 bases, with 17 bases of the junction left unmatched. The germline V gene encodes CDR1 SGHDT and CDR2 YYEEEE. The CDR3 has 18 amino acids.

J is TRBJ2-1 and V is TRBV11-3, with a weak D call TRBD2 (8 bases). V was cut by 3 bases and J by 2 bases, with 20 bases left in between. Germline CDR1 SGHNT, CDR2 YENEEA. CDR3 size: 18 residues. The CDR3 here is CASSFPRGGGRTYNEQFF. The CDR3 DNA reads TGTGCCAGCAGCTTCCCCAGGGGGGGCGGGAGGACCTACAATGAGCAGTTCTTC. The entire variable domain, with the rest obtained from reference TRBV11-3 and TRBJ2-1, is as follows: EAGVVQSPRYKIIEKKQPVAFWCNPISGHNTLYWYLQNLGQGPELLIRYENEEAVDDSQLPKDRFSAERLKGVDSTLKIQPAELGDSAVYLCASSFPRGGGRTYNEQFFGPGTRLTVL.

The rearrangement links TRBV11-1 to TRBJ1-1; D gene ambiguous. Trimming took off 3 bases at V and 1 base at J, with 6 bases between the two ends. Germline lookup yields CDR1 SGHAT and CDR2 FQDESV (reference sequence). The CDR3 runs 13 residues. In DNA form, the CDR3 reads TGTGCCAGCAGCTTTTCACAGAACACTGAAGCTTTCTTT. Translation: CASSFSQNTEAFF.

A single count supports this clone. The chain recombines TRBV11-2 with TRBJ2-1, with TRBD2 as a possible D gene (6 bases). From germline, CDR1 is SGHAT and CDR2 FQNNGV. V dropped 3 bases and J dropped 9 bases, with 15 bases sitting between them. The CDR3 contains 14 residues. CDR3 residues: CASSLGLFGGEQFF. In DNA form, the CDR3 reads TGTGCCAGCAGCTTGGGACTTTTCGGAGGTGAGCAGTTCTTC.

This clone was found once. This chain uses TRBV29-1 with TRBJ1-2; D not resolved. Trimming pared 6 bases from V and 1 base from J, leaving 6 bases between. The CDR3 runs to 11 residues. Germline V gene sequence: CDR1 SQVTM, CDR2 ANQGSEA. The CDR3, as DNA: TGCAGCGTGGTCTTTAACTATGGCTACACCTTC. This sequence encodes CSVVFNYGYTF. The complete variable domain, with remaining parts taken from reference TRBV29-1 and TRBJ1-2, reads SAVISQKPSRDICQRGTSLTIQCQVDSQVTMMFWYRQQPGQSLTLIATANQGSEATYESGFVIDKFPISRPNLTFSTLTVSNMSPEDSSIYLCSVVFNYGYTFGSGTRLTVV.

The V and J genes are TRBV7-2 and TRBJ1-1, with D unclear. The CDR3 consists of 14 residues. Germline V gene data show CDR1 as SGHTA and CDR2 as FQGNSA. Trimming shortened V by 5 bases and J by 3 bases, and 13 bases separated the two germline ends. CDR3 coding DNA: TGTGCCAGCAGCCCGGTGGGCCTAGACACTGAAGCTTTCTTT. This gives the protein CASSPVGLDTEAFF.

This rearrangement joins TRBV7-2 to TRBJ1-2, with a possible D match to TRBD1 (6 bases). V was pared by 1 base and J by 2 bases, with 20 bases between. The CDR3 has 18 amino acids. The germline V gene has CDR1 SGHTA and CDR2 FQGNSA. The chain's CDR3 is CASSLEGQLFALNYGYTF. In nucleotides, the CDR3 is TGTGCCAGCAGCTTAGAAGGACAGCTATTCGCCCTGAACTATGGCTACACCTTC.

CDR3 in DNA: TGTGCCTGGAGTGTGGGGGGACTAGCCTACGAGCAGTACTTC. Translation gives CAWSVGGLAYEQYF. The chain has TRBV30 and TRBJ2-7, with TRBD2 matching over 8 bases. J lost 2 bases, V lost 0 bases, and 3 bases had no gene match. The CDR3 consists of 14 residues. CDR1 and CDR2 from the germline V gene are GTSNPN and SVGIG (reference sequence).

The chain recombines TRBV4-2 with TRBJ1-1; D call uncertain. Trimming removed 3 bases from V and 5 bases from J, with 10 bases in between. Germline V CDR1 and CDR2: LGHNA, YNFKEQ. CDR3 length: 13 residues. The CDR3 is CASSQWLRTEAFF. CDR3 coding DNA: TGTGCCAGCAGCCAGTGGCTAAGGACTGAAGCTTTCTTT.

This chain uses TRBV2 with TRBJ2-7; D gene unclear. V lost 6 bases and J 0 bases, leaving 15 bases between the germline ends. The CDR3 is made up of 15 amino acids. CDR1 and CDR2 (germline): SNHLY, FYNNEI. CDR3 bases: TGTGCCAGCAGCCCGTTCTACTCTAGCTCCTACGAGCAGTACTTC. This codes for CASSPFYSSSYEQYF.

This chain uses TRBV6-6 with TRBJ1-2, with TRBD1 as a possible D gene (5 bases). V lost 5 bases to trimming and J lost 7 bases, with 11 bases between them. The germline V gene encodes CDR1 MNHNY and CDR2 SVGAGI (reference sequence). This CDR3 is 12 amino acids long. The CDR3 nucleotides read TGTGCCAGCAGTCAGGTGGGGGGTGGCTACACCTTC. It yields the protein CASSQVGGGYTF.

This clone has only one observation. The chain recombines TRBV5-1 with TRBJ2-7; D is unclear. Germline-derived CDR1 and CDR2 are SGHRS and YFSETQ. The CDR3 has 16 amino acids. V dropped 3 bases and J dropped 3 bases, with 19 bases sitting between them. CDR3 sequence (DNA): TGCGCCAGCAGCTCCGTGGGCGGCTTTGGCTTCTACGAGCAGTACTTC. Translation: CASSSVGGFGFYEQYF.

This clone is large within its sample. The genes are TRBV21-1 and TRBJ1-6; whether TRBD1, the table's D call, matches the DNA was not checked. TRBV21-1 is marked as a pseudogene. The CDR3 loop spans 18 amino acids. This chain's CDR3 is CASSKSSVSDRDYSPLHF. The CDR3 coding sequence is TGTGCCAGCAGCAAAAGCAGTGTCTCGGACAGGGATTATTCACCCCTCCACTTT.

CDR3 in amino acids: CASSEARMTGHYEQYF. CDR3 nucleotides: TGTGCCAGCAGTGAAGCCCGGATGACAGGGCACTACGAGCAGTACTTC. The rearrangement links TRBV6-1 to TRBJ2-7, with 7 positions matching TRBD1. This CDR3 has 16 amino acids. Germline loops: CDR1 MNHNS, CDR2 SASEGT. V lost 0 bases, J lost 3 bases, and 8 bases stayed unmatched.